Presented here are 17 T cell receptor beta chains from one specimen sequenced in a study of response to subunit inactivated influenza vaccine. TCRdb independently ran MiXCR on the RT-PCR reads; one entry per CDR3 protein. The profile shows 400,000 to 550,000 distinct CDR3 sequences, over 25% of them singletons. The material sequenced was CD4+ T cells sorted from PBMCs, taken 4 to 6 days after vaccination. The receptors shown here come from a man in his fifties or sixties who received an inactivated influenza vaccine.

This clonotype showed up just a few times. The rearrangement uses TRBV12-3 or TRBV12-4 and TRBJ1-1, with 9 bases that match TRBD1. V was pared by 5 bases and J by 1 base, with 2 bases of the junction left unmatched. There are 14 residues in the CDR3. This CDR3 is CASSTDRGNTEAFF. In DNA, the CDR3 is TGTGCCAGCAGTACGGACAGGGGGAACACTGAAGCTTTCTTT.

V gene TRBV28 combines with J gene TRBJ1-2; 8 bases line up with TRBD1. CDR1 MDHEN and CDR2 SYDVKM come from the germline V gene. The V segment lost 5 bases and the J segment 5 bases; nucleotides outside the gene matches: 4. This CDR3 comprises 13 residues. The CDR3 nucleotides are TGTGCCAGCAGTAACAGACAGGGGTATGGCTACACCTTC. Translating it yields CASSNRQGYGYTF.

This clonotype came up a few times. This chain links TRBV20-1 with TRBJ2-1; maybe TRBD1 (6 bases). Germline lookup yields CDR1 DFQATT and CDR2 SNEGSKA (reference sequence). The CDR3 has 14 amino acids. V was cut by 0 bases and J by 6 bases, with 12 bases left in between. The CDR3 sequence is CSAREGQVTNEQFF. The DNA for the CDR3 is TGCAGTGCTAGAGAGGGACAAGTTACCAATGAGCAGTTCTTC.

This clonotype came up a few times. V and J are TRBV7-9 and TRBJ1-2, with a tentative D call TRBD1 (5 bases). Germline CDR1 and CDR2: SEHNR and FQNEAQ (reference sequence). This CDR3 contains 14 residues. The V gene lost 5 bases and the J gene lost 6 bases, with 16 bases spanning the gap. The CDR3 DNA reads as TGTGCCAGCAGCCAACTGACAGAAAAGGATGGCTACACCTTC. This translates into CASSQLTEKDGYTF.

This clonotype was counted a few times. The chain has TRBV2 and TRBJ2-7; weak D call: TRBD1 (5 bases). Germline CDR1 and CDR2: SNHLY and FYNNEI. V lost 2 bases to trimming and J lost 3 bases, with 14 bases between them. The CDR3 is made up of 15 amino acids. The CDR3 DNA reads TGTGCCAGCAGTGAAAAACTGTCAGGGCTCTACGAGCAGTACTTC. This sequence encodes CASSEKLSGLYEQYF.

The sample holds a few counts of this clonotype. The chain couples TRBV6-1 to TRBJ2-1; D is possibly TRBD1 or TRBD2 (5 bases each). CDR1 MNHNS and CDR2 SASEGT come from the germline V gene. CDR3 length: 16 residues. Deletions cut 5 bases from V and 4 bases from J, with 18 bases between. The CDR3 DNA reads as TGTGCCAGCAGTCAACACCGACCGGGACGGTACAATGAGCAGTTCTTC. Residues: CASSQHRPGRYNEQFF.

In this sample, this clonotype turned up a few times. The rearrangement uses TRBV7-2 and TRBJ2-7; 11 bases fit TRBD2. Germline trimming cut 3 bases from V and 4 bases from J; bases unmatched to any gene: 11. The CDR3 length is 17 residues. CDR1 is SGHTA, CDR2 FQGNSA, per germline. CDR3 amino acids: CASSFLVGTSGSYEQYF. The DNA of the CDR3 is TGTGCCAGCAGCTTCCTGGTCGGGACTAGCGGATCTTACGAGCAGTACTTC.

This clonotype was recorded a few times. V gene TRBV7-2 combines with J gene TRBJ2-1; the D is unclear. Germline lookup yields CDR1 SGHTA and CDR2 FQGNSA. This CDR3 contains 14 residues. V lost 4 bases, J lost 6 bases, and 13 bases lay in between. The CDR3 protein is CASSSVVTRNEQFF. Written as DNA, the CDR3 is TGTGCCAGCAGCTCAGTCGTCACCCGCAATGAGCAGTTCTTC.

J is TRBJ1-5 and V is TRBV18; 7 nucleotides match TRBD1. V shed 4 bases, J shed 1 base, and the junction held 4 bases outside the gene matches. This CDR3 has 15 residues. Germline V lookup: CDR1 KGHSH, CDR2 LQKENI. The CDR3 region has the DNA TGTGCCAGCTCACTTGACAGGGACAGCAATCAGCCCCAGCATTTT. It translates to CASSLDRDSNQPQHF.

This clonotype was counted a few times. The chain links TRBV15 to TRBJ1-3, with 8 bases that match TRBD1. Germline-derived CDR1 and CDR2 are LNHNV and YYDKDF (reference sequence). J gave up 4 bases and V 4 bases, and 3 bases lay outside the gene matches. The CDR3 spans 14 residues. The DNA of the CDR3 is TGTGCCACCAGCACGACAGGGGTCGGAAACACCATATATTTT. Protein product: CATSTTGVGNTIYF.

At least ten counts were recorded for this clonotype. The CDR3 spells CASSLYPYEQYF. The CDR3 nucleotides are TGTGCCAGCAGCCTCTACCCCTACGAGCAGTACTTC. The chain links TRBV7-2 to TRBJ2-7; unclear D gene. Germline V gives CDR1 SGHTA, CDR2 FQGNSA. The CDR3 has 12 residues. V dropped 5 bases and J dropped 2 bases, with 7 bases sitting between them.

This clonotype was found a few times. V gene TRBV29-1 combines with J gene TRBJ2-7, with D perhaps TRBD2 (5 bases). The CDR3 sequence is 11 residues long. Deletions cut 4 bases from V and 6 bases from J, with 10 bases between. From germline, CDR1 is SQVTM and CDR2 ANQGSEA. CDR3 DNA: TGCAGCGTTGGGAGAGGGTCCGAGCAGTACTTC. This translates into CSVGRGSEQYF.

The V and J genes are TRBV12-3 or TRBV12-4 and TRBJ1-5; D is unresolved. V was pared by 7 bases and J by 5 bases, with 12 bases between. CDR3 size: 13 residues. CDR3 DNA sequence: TGTGCCAGCACCCGGGGAGGGTATCAGCCCCAGCATTTT. It encodes CASTRGGYQPQHF.

The chain joins TRBV28 to TRBJ2-2; D might be TRBD1 (5 bases). V shed 6 bases and J shed 0 bases, with 11 bases lying between them. The germline CDR1 and CDR2 sequences are MDHEN and SYDVKM. This CDR3 contains 15 residues. The CDR3 bases are TGTGCCAGCAGCCCGGACACAACGAACACCGGGGAGCTGTTTTTT. It translates to CASSPDTTNTGELFF.

This rearrangement joins TRBV5-1 to TRBJ2-2; TRBD2 matches 9 bases. The germline V gene encodes CDR1 SGHRS and CDR2 YFSETQ. This CDR3 contains 16 residues. With 0 bases clipped from V and 2 bases from J, the junction kept 2 bases outside the gene matches. CDR3 in amino acids: CASSLVAGDNTGELFF. The CDR3 bases are TGCGCCAGCAGCTTGGTAGCGGGAGACAACACCGGGGAGCTGTTTTTT.

The gene calls are TRBV24-1 and TRBJ2-3; maybe TRBD2 (5 bases). This CDR3 contains 11 residues. CDR1 and CDR2 from the germline V gene are KGHDR and SFDVKD. Trimming cost V 9 bases and J 5 bases, with 8 bases left between them. CDR3: CATGRVDTQYF. The CDR3 nucleotides are TGTGCCACCGGGCGGGTAGATACGCAGTATTTT.

This clonotype was observed a few times. The rearrangement links TRBV5-6 to TRBJ2-5; D remains unclear. The V and J ends lost 1 base and 2 bases respectively, with 6 bases between them. This CDR3 region has 13 residues. Germline V lookup: CDR1 SGHDT, CDR2 YYEEEE. CDR3 DNA: TGTGCCAGCAGCTTGCTTCGACAAGAGACCCAGTACTTC. Encoded protein: CASSLLRQETQYF.